Sequencing of this T cell receptor beta chain was carried out in a study of identical twins. V was clipped by 3 bases and J by 6 bases, with 12 bases between them. CDR1 and CDR2 (germline): KGHDR, SFDVKD. CDR3 length: 14 residues. This clonotype was counted at least ten times. Its antigen is unknown. TCRdb called the 5' RACE reads again in MiXCR, with one record for every CDR3 protein. In the table there are more than 200,000 distinct CDR3 sequences, 11% to 15% of which are singletons. Study-wide results and limits: High-abundance cord blood beta clonotypes had fewer insertions; memory repertoires showed none.

Sequencing input: memory (CD45RO+) T cells sorted from blood. The source of this sequence is a woman younger than 35 in good health. This chain connects TRBV24-1 to TRBJ2-3; tentative D call: TRBD2 (6 bases). CDR3 in DNA: TGTGCCACCAGTGATCGGAGGGAGAGGGATACGCAGTATTTT. It is translated as CATSDRRERDTQYF.